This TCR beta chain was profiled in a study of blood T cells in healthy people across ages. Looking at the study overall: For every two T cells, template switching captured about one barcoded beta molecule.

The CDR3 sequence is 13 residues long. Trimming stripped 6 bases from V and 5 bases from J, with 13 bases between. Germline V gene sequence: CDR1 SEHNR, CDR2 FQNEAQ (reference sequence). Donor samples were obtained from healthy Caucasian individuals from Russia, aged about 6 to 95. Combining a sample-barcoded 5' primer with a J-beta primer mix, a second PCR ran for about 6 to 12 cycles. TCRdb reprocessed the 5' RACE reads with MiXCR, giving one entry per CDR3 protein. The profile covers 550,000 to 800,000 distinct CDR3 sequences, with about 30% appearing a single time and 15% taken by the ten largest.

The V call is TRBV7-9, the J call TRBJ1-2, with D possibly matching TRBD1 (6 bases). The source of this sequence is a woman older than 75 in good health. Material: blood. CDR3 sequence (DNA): TGTGCCAGCAGACGAGGACAGACTTATGGCTACACCTTC. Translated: CASRRGQTYGYTF.